The 8 T cell receptor beta chains presented below share a single source sample, sequenced in a study of blood T cell repertoires in COVID-19. TCRdb keeps only in-frame clones here, not all; method: immunoSEQ multiplex PCR. This sample has about 180,000 clones, with more than 90% found just once. What was sequenced was peripheral blood. All receptors derive from a man aged 50 or older with acute or convalescent COVID-19.

The J gene is TRBJ2-3, the V gene TRBV5-6; D is possibly TRBD1 (6 bases). The CDR3 is made up of 14 amino acids. Germline-derived CDR1 and CDR2 are SGHDT and YYEEEE. Trimming pared 1 base from V and 2 bases from J, leaving 8 bases between. The DNA of the CDR3 is TGTGCCAGCAGCTTGTTGGGACACACAGATACGCAGTATTTT. Its protein product is CASSLLGHTDTQYF.

V gene TRBV19 combines with J gene TRBJ2-1, with D tentatively TRBD2 (6 bases). Germline CDR1 reads LNHDA; CDR2 reads SQIVND (reference sequence). CDR3 length equals 15 residues. Trimming removed 3 bases from V and 2 bases from J, with 11 bases in between. The CDR3 DNA follows: TGTGCCAGTAGTATTGGCCAGCGGGCCTACAATGAGCAGTTCTTC. Translation: CASSIGQRAYNEQFF.

This sequence joins TRBV18 and TRBJ2-2; 7 bases match TRBD1. This CDR3 contains 18 residues. V was clipped by 4 bases and J by 0 bases; unmatched bases: 11. Germline CDR1 reads KGHSH; CDR2 reads LQKENI. The CDR3 DNA reads TGTGCCAGCTCACGAATGCAACCGGGACAGTCGAACACCGGGGAGCTGTTTTTT. Translated, it gives CASSRMQPGQSNTGELFF.

CDR3 DNA sequence: TGTGCCAGCAGCCAGGGGCAGTCCTCTGGAAACACCATATATTTT. This gives the protein CASSQGQSSGNTIYF. This chain links TRBV3-1 (or the pseudogene TRBV3-2) with TRBJ1-3; a weak D match, TRBD1 (5 bases). Trimming pared 3 bases from V and 0 bases from J, leaving 9 bases between. CDR3 length: 15 residues. Germline V CDR1 and CDR2: LGHDT, YNNKEL (reference sequence).

This chain links TRBV19 with TRBJ1-5; TRBD1 aligns across 10 bases. CDR1 and CDR2 (germline): LNHDA, SQIVND (reference sequence). V trimming: 6 bases; J trimming: 7 bases; junction bases outside the gene matches: 6. The CDR3 loop spans 14 amino acids. The CDR3: CASSGQGGYQPQHF. The CDR3 DNA reads as TGTGCCAGTAGCGGACAGGGGGGATACCAGCCCCAGCATTTT.

About this clone itself: The same CDR3 arises from other DNA sequences in this sample as well. This chain links TRBV3-1 (or the pseudogene TRBV3-2) with TRBJ2-3, with 9 bases that match TRBD2. V lost 1 base, J lost 1 base, and 0 bases stayed unmatched. The CDR3 covers 15 residues. Germline CDR1 reads LGHDT; CDR2 reads YNNKEL (reference sequence). DNA for the CDR3: TGTGCCAGCAGCCAAGGACTAGCGGGCACAGATACGCAGTATTTT. Its translation is CASSQGLAGTDTQYF.

The gene calls are TRBV7-9 and TRBJ2-3, with a weak D call TRBD2 (7 bases). CDR1 SEHNR and CDR2 FQNEAQ come from the germline V gene (reference sequence). The CDR3 loop spans 16 amino acids. V was pared by 5 bases and J by 0 bases, with 15 bases between. CDR3 DNA sequence: TGTGCCAGCAGCCCAGCCGCGGGGGCTAGCACAGATACGCAGTATTTT. This gives the protein CASSPAAGASTDTQYF.

This chain connects TRBV3-1 (or the pseudogene TRBV3-2) to TRBJ2-7; D remains unclear. This CDR3 comprises 16 residues. CDR1 and CDR2 (germline): LGHDT, YNNKEL (reference sequence). Between the trimmed V and J ends, which lost 0 bases and 1 base, there was a span of 13 bases. In DNA, the CDR3 is TGTGCCAGCAGCCAAGATCCTCAAGCACGATCCTACGAGCAGTACGTC. Protein sequence: CASSQDPQARSYEQYV.